The 4 T cell receptor beta chains listed next were all sequenced from one sample in a study of OX40 agonist ivuxolimab in advanced cancers. TCRdb's copy holds only in-frame clones and misses some; the assay was immunoSEQ multiplex PCR. The data show 99,000 or so clones, roughly 80% seen once. This material consisted of CD4+ or CD8+ T cells sorted from blood, taken in a trial of the OX40 agonist ivuxolimab. Receptors originate from an adult with an advanced solid tumor such as melanoma, head and neck, liver or kidney cancer.

V and J are TRBV15 and TRBJ2-3; 10 nucleotides line up with TRBD2. Germline CDR1 is LNHNV and CDR2 is YYDKDF (reference sequence). V dropped 4 bases and J dropped 4; count of bases not matched to a gene: 2. This CDR3 region has 14 residues. The CDR3, as DNA: TGTGCCACCAGCATTAGCGGGAGGCCAGATACGCAGTATTTT. This gives the protein CATSISGRPDTQYF. Full variable domain (outside the CDR3, taken from reference TRBV15 and TRBJ2-3): DAMVIQNPRYQVTQFGKPVTLSCSQTLNHNVMYWYQQKSSQAPKLLFHYYDKDFNNEADTPDNFQSRRPNTSFCFLDIRSPGLGDTAMYLCATSISGRPDTQYFGPGTRLTVL.

The chain combines TRBV29-1 with TRBJ2-1; TRBD2 matches at 7 bases. Trimming took 2 bases from V and 8 from J; bases not matched to a gene: 12. The CDR3 runs to 15 residues. Germline lookup yields CDR1 SQVTM and CDR2 ANQGSEA. In nucleotides, the CDR3 is TGCAGCGTTGAAACCCCGGGAGGCCCCCCCGATGAGCAGTTCTTC. The encoded protein is CSVETPGGPPDEQFF.

The chain is built from TRBV5-1 and TRBJ2-1; 9 bases agree with TRBD2. This CDR3 contains 15 residues. Germline CDR1 SGHRS, CDR2 YFSETQ. The V and J ends lost 4 bases and 10 bases, in that order; junction bases with no gene match: 12. CDR3 region: CASSIGVAGVSEQFF. CDR3 nucleotide sequence: TGCGCCAGCAGCATTGGGGTAGCGGGGGTTTCGGAGCAGTTCTTC. Variable domain in full (rest from reference TRBV5-1 and TRBJ2-1): KAGVTQTPRYLIKTRGQQVTLSCSPISGHRSVSWYQQTPGQGLQFLFEYFSETQRNKGNFPGRFSGRQFSNSRSEMNVSTLELGDSALYLCASSIGVAGVSEQFFGPGTRLTVL.

This clone was recorded a few times. The chain links TRBV20-1 to TRBJ1-2; no definite D call. CDR1 is DFQATT and CDR2 is SNEGSKA in the germline V gene (reference sequence). V gave up 5 bases and J gave up 5 bases, with 3 bases separating them. This CDR3 comprises 9 residues. The CDR3 DNA is TGCAGTGCTGCATATGGCTACACCTTC. It is translated as CSAAYGYTF.